This is a list of T cell receptor beta chains from one sample in a study of monozygotic twins with inflammatory bowel disease. After re-calling the 5' RACE reads, TCRdb lists one entry per CDR3 protein, DNA absent. The sample yields about 380,000 distinct CDR3 sequences, of which the top ten take up 2.6%. Sequenced: blood. The receptors stem from a human donor with ulcerative colitis or Crohn's disease, or a healthy co-twin of an affected twin (not recorded which). Both conserved end residues are part of each CDR3.

CDR3,V,J
CSGGQSYGYTF,TRBV29-1,TRBJ1-2
CSARDPPSQHF,TRBV20-1,TRBJ1-5
CASSPKPRGPDTQYF,TRBV18,TRBJ2-3
CASSFYQETQYF,TRBV28,TRBJ2-5
CASSYLGRSTSEQFF,TRBV6-2/TRBV6-3,TRBJ2-1
CASSFQGLAGGETQYF,TRBV5-1,TRBJ2-5
CSGAANTEAFF,TRBV29-1,TRBJ1-1
CSARTDTTYNEQFF,TRBV20-1,TRBJ2-1
CASSLEGVGGNEQFF,TRBV7-2,TRBJ2-1
CASSLAGADQPQHF,TRBV27,TRBJ1-5
CASSFGDREAGELFF,TRBV5-1,TRBJ2-2
CASSLSKLLAGGTDTQYF,TRBV6-1,TRBJ2-3
CASSLMVGEETQYF,TRBV5-1,TRBJ2-5
CASSLRGQGVVHEQYF,TRBV11-2,TRBJ2-7
CASSIVGGKETQYF,TRBV19,TRBJ2-5
CASSFDRAREQYF,TRBV7-2,TRBJ2-7
CASSQVGGSSYNEQFF,TRBV7-3,TRBJ2-1
CASSAGPGRTYEQYF,TRBV27,TRBJ2-7
CAISPTGAPYNEQFF,TRBV10-3,TRBJ2-1
CASSQRGQGFRGEQYF,TRBV4-1,TRBJ2-7
CSAYEPGQAYEQYF,TRBV20-1,TRBJ2-7
CASLGRLAGEDTQYF,TRBV4-1,TRBJ2-3
CASSYSSHRYGYTF,TRBV6-2/TRBV6-3,TRBJ1-2
CASSQDLGSGYEQYF,TRBV4-2,TRBJ2-7
CASKEGQGGPYEQYF,TRBV6-1,TRBJ2-7
CSARRTGLGEQYF,TRBV20-1,TRBJ2-7
CASSLQDRYSGNTIYF,TRBV11-2,TRBJ1-3
CSVAGTSGGTDTQYF,TRBV29-1,TRBJ2-3
CASSPTGTGAMNTEAFF,TRBV7-3,TRBJ1-1
CSARENKGTYEQYF,TRBV20-1,TRBJ2-7
CASSYLAGGSTDTQYF,TRBV12-3/TRBV12-4,TRBJ2-3
CASSWAGPSSDEQFF,TRBV7-9,TRBJ2-1